Presented here are 17 T cell receptor beta chains from one specimen sequenced in a study of control samples from healthy donors and cancer patients (TCRdb year 2020). The library was obtained by the immunoSEQ multiplex PCR assay. Held by TCRdb, this immuneACCESS table contains in-frame sequences only and omits some clones. Under half of the omission traces to an unresolved V gene where checked; the cause of the rest is unknown. This sample has some 150,000 clones in its table, and about 90% of those were observed once. The ten largest make up 3.2% of the sample. The sample taken for sequencing was blood. Source of these receptors: a man aged 30-40 years in good health.

J is TRBJ1-6 and V is TRBV25-1; D is uncertain. The CDR3 runs 14 residues. Germline CDR1 MGHDK, CDR2 SYGVNS. The ends were cut back, 5 bases at V and 7 bases at J, with 12 bases in the middle. In DNA, the CDR3 is TGTGCCAGCAGTAAGTCTACGGGGAATTCACCCCTCCACTTT. It encodes CASSKSTGNSPLHF.

The chain carries TRBV7-8 and TRBJ1-6; D gene unclear. CDR1 is SGHVS, CDR2 FQNEAQ, per germline. The CDR3 has 16 amino acids. The V end was cut by 8 bases, the J end by 0 bases, with 14 bases between. The CDR3 DNA reads as TGTGCCAGCGGGGTGCCAATGGACTCCTATAATTCACCCCTCCACTTT. Its translation is CASGVPMDSYNSPLHF.

The rearrangement joins TRBV27 to TRBJ1-2; 8 bases are a match to TRBD1. V lost 3 bases and J lost 5; bases outside the gene matches: 2. The germline gives CDR1 MNHEY, CDR2 SMNVEV (reference sequence). The CDR3 has 13 amino acids. DNA for the CDR3: TGTGCCAGCAGTTTGGACAGGGCTTATGGCTACACCTTC. Translating gives CASSLDRAYGYTF.

The chain joins TRBV5-1 to TRBJ1-1; D might be TRBD1 (5 bases). V was trimmed by 0 bases and J by 2 bases, leaving 5 bases between them. Germline values: CDR1 SGHRS, CDR2 YFSETQ. This CDR3 contains 13 residues. The CDR3: CASSLGDNTEAFF. The CDR3 nucleotides are TGCGCCAGCAGCTTGGGGGACAACACTGAAGCTTTCTTT.

The chain couples TRBV7-9 to TRBJ1-2, with 8 nucleotides matching TRBD1. The CDR3 sequence is 16 residues long. The germline V gene has CDR1 SEHNR and CDR2 FQNEAQ (reference sequence). Losses at the gene ends were 0 bases for V and 8 bases for J; bases not matched to a gene: 11. The CDR3 sequence: CASSLARDRFAEGYTF. CDR3 nucleotides: TGTGCCAGCAGCTTAGCCCGGGACAGGTTTGCGGAAGGCTACACCTTC.

The V gene is TRBV5-1, the J gene TRBJ1-2; 9 bases align to TRBD1. The germline V gene has CDR1 SGHRS and CDR2 YFSETQ. CDR3 length: 13 amino acids. V lost 3 bases to trimming and J lost 3 bases; unmatched junction nucleotides: 0. This CDR3 is CASSWTGDYGYTF. CDR3 bases: TGCGCCAGCAGCTGGACAGGGGACTATGGCTACACCTTC.

The chain uses TRBV18 and TRBJ2-5; D unresolved. The V gene lost 1 base and the J gene lost 2 bases, with 11 bases spanning the gap. The CDR3 loop spans 15 amino acids. Germline lookup yields CDR1 KGHSH and CDR2 LQKENI. The CDR3 DNA is TGTGCCAGCTCACCACTAATGGGTGGGCAAGAGACCCAGTACTTC. This sequence encodes CASSPLMGGQETQYF.

The rearrangement links TRBV2 to TRBJ1-3; 9 bases match TRBD1. The V segment lost 6 bases and the J segment 0 bases; nucleotides outside the gene matches: 6. Germline V gene data show CDR1 as SNHLY and CDR2 as FYNNEI. The length of the CDR3 is 16 residues. This CDR3 reads CASSGTGSLSGNTIYF. The CDR3, as DNA: TGTGCCAGCAGCGGGACAGGGTCGCTCTCTGGAAACACCATATATTTT.

The gene calls are TRBV10-1 and TRBJ2-1; TRBD2 aligns across 8 bases. The CDR3 extends over 15 amino acids. Trimming removed 3 bases from V and 3 bases from J; junction bases left unmatched: 4. Germline lookup yields CDR1 WNHNN and CDR2 SYGVQD (reference sequence). This CDR3 reads CASSDPGLGYNEQFF. The CDR3 region has the DNA TGCGCCAGCAGTGACCCGGGACTAGGCTACAATGAGCAGTTCTTC.

This clone appeared once. The rearrangement uses TRBV9 and TRBJ2-7, with 9 bases that match TRBD2. Trimming removed 1 base from V and 0 bases from J; junction bases left unmatched: 2. CDR3 length equals 15 residues. CDR1 and CDR2 from the germline V gene are SGDLS and YYNGEE. The CDR3 DNA reads as TGTGCCAGCAGCGTAAGTAGCGGGGGCTCCTACGAGCAGTACTTC. This gives the protein CASSVSSGGSYEQYF.

The V and J genes are TRBV5-6 and TRBJ1-2; TRBD1 is a possible D gene (6 bases). From germline, CDR1 is SGHDT and CDR2 YYEEEE. The CDR3 totals 13 residues. V shed 3 bases and J shed 4 bases, with 10 bases lying between them. CDR3 in DNA: TGTGCCAGCAGCTCAAAGACAGGCTATGGCTACACCTTC. This sequence encodes CASSSKTGYGYTF.

The chain is built from TRBV6-5 and TRBJ1-3, with D perhaps matching TRBD1 (5 bases). Between the trimmed V and J ends, which lost 7 bases and 4 bases, there was a span of 11 bases. This CDR3 is built from 13 residues. Germline values: CDR1 MNHEY, CDR2 SVGAGI. CDR3 in DNA: TGTGCCAGCAACCAGGGTTCAGGAAACACCATATATTTT. Its protein is CASNQGSGNTIYF.

The J gene is TRBJ1-5, the V gene TRBV19; 7 bases align to TRBD1. Per germline, CDR1 LNHDA and CDR2 SQIVND (reference sequence). The CDR3 is made up of 16 amino acids. The junction had 10 bases not matched to a gene; V was cut back by 5 bases and J by 3 bases. This CDR3 reads CASSYLRQGANQPQHF. The CDR3 nucleotides read TGTGCCAGTAGTTATCTGAGACAGGGCGCCAATCAGCCCCAGCATTTT.

This clone was observed a single time. V and J are TRBV28 and TRBJ1-2; D might be TRBD1 (5 bases). Trimming pared 2 bases from V and 6 bases from J, leaving 16 bases between. The CDR3 contains 15 residues. Germline V lookup: CDR1 MDHEN, CDR2 SYDVKM. CDR3 loop: CASSLGLRETHGYTF. CDR3 in DNA: TGTGCCAGCAGTTTAGGCCTCAGGGAGACGCATGGCTACACCTTC.

The V gene is TRBV6-2 or TRBV6-3, the J gene TRBJ1-2, with a tentative D call TRBD1 (6 bases). CDR1 is MNHEY, CDR2 SVGEGT, per germline. Trimming took off 0 bases at V and 6 bases at J, with 14 bases between the two ends. The CDR3 consists of 15 residues. CDR3: CASSYSIGTSHGYTF. In nucleotides, the CDR3 is TGTGCCAGCAGTTACTCGATCGGGACATCGCATGGCTACACCTTC.

This chain joins TRBV19 and TRBJ2-7, with D possibly called TRBD1 or TRBD2 (6 bases each). Germline values: CDR1 LNHDA, CDR2 SQIVND (reference sequence). V shed 6 bases and J shed 5 bases, with 14 bases lying between them. This CDR3 spans 13 amino acids. The CDR3 loop is CASRSGGRNEQYF. CDR3 coding DNA: TGTGCCAGTAGATCTGGGGGGCGAAACGAGCAGTACTTC.

The chain couples TRBV10-3 to TRBJ2-2; D perhaps matches TRBD2 (6 bases). The CDR3 contains 15 residues. V gave up 0 bases and J gave up 1 base, with 6 bases separating them. Germline V gives CDR1 ENHRY, CDR2 SYGVKD. The CDR3 reads CAISESGLNTGELFF. The DNA of the CDR3 is TGTGCCATCAGTGAGTCGGGACTGAACACCGGGGAGCTGTTTTTT.